This TCR beta chain was identified during a study of control samples from healthy donors and cancer patients. J lost 3 bases, V lost 0 bases, and 12 bases had no gene match. CDR1 is SGHTA and CDR2 is FQGNSA in the germline V gene. The CDR3 extends over 19 amino acids. The table came from immunoSEQ multiplex PCR; TCRdb's copy has only in-frame clones and leaves some out. The sample contains around 150,000 clones, 90% to 95% of which appear only once. The origin of this receptor is a man in his 60s with colorectal cancer. The source material was PBMCs. The chain has TRBV7-2 and TRBJ2-3; 10 nucleotides line up with TRBD2. CDR3 in DNA: TGTGCCAGCAGCTTAGCGGGCGGAATAGCGGGGGGCGGGACAGATACGCAGTATTTT. Translating it yields CASSLAGGIAGGGTDTQYF.